This T cell receptor (beta chain) was recorded in a study of blood T cell repertoires in COVID-19. Overall study: Sites in the United States, Italy and Spain provided acute and convalescent COVID-19 samples. T cells, B-cell-depleted T cells, or PBMCs provided the cDNA or gDNA that served as material.

The CDR3 covers 15 residues. The germline gives CDR1 SGHRS, CDR2 YFSETQ. The V end was cut by 4 bases, the J end by 4 bases, with 12 bases between. Authors' methods: Researchers report that nucleated cell counts were estimated from reference gene primer amplification. The assay was immunoSEQ multiplex PCR, and TCRdb's table has in-frame clones only and misses some. V and J calls and clone size are those listed in that table; D and trimming were worked out from the DNA. The sample lists roughly 340,000 clones, over 80% occurring once. Seattle patients were enrolled while actively infected and followed longitudinally. This clone was found once.

The TCR sequence derives from a woman between 50 and 59 years old with COVID-19, enrolled during active disease. The gene calls are TRBV5-1 and TRBJ1-6; tentatively, D is TRBD1 (6 bases). The sequenced material came from peripheral blood. This CDR3 reads CASSDQGNYNSPLHF. The CDR3, as DNA: TGCGCCAGCAGCGACCAGGGGAATTATAATTCACCCCTCCACTTT.